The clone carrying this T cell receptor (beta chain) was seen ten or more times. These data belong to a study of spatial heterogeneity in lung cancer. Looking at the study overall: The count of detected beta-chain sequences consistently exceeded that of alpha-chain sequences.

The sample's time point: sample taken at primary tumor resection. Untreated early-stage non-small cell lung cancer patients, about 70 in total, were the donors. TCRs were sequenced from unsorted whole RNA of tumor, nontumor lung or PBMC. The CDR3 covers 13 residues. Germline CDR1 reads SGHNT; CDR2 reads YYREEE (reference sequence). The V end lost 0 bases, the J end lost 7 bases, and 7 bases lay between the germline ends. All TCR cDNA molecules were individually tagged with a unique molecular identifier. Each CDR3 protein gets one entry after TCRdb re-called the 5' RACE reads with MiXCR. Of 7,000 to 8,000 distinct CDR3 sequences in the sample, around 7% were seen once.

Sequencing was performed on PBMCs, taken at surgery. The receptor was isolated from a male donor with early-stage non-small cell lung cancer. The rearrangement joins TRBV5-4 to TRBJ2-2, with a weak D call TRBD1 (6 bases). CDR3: CASSLDRVGELFF. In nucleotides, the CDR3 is TGTGCCAGCAGCTTGGACAGGGTCGGGGAGCTGTTTTTT.